This T cell receptor (beta chain) was captured by sequencing in a study of CD8+CD57+ T cells in acquired aplastic anemia. Across the whole study: Sorted CD4+ and CD8+ cell DNA averaged roughly 3 ug. Notes on the study in general: The CD8+ Simpson's diversity of patients and controls was not significantly different.

This clonotype was seen at least ten times. Its antigen is unknown. Genomic DNA served as template for TCR beta VDJ and CDR3 profiling. TCRdb re-derived calls from the reads in MiXCR, one entry per CDR3 protein. The sample has some 48,000 distinct CDR3 sequences, about three quarters seen once; the top ten hold approximately 31%. Germline V lookup: CDR1 MRHNA, CDR2 SNTAGT. CDR3 length: 17 amino acids. Trimming pared 2 bases from V and 1 base from J, leaving 16 bases between. Sequenced material: sorted CD4+, CD8+, or CD8+CD57+ T cells (not recorded which) from PBMCs. The origin of this receptor is a human donor in good health, serving as a control. J is TRBJ2-3 and V is TRBV6-4; D may be TRBD1 or TRBD2 (5 bases each). CDR3 residues: CASSDKAPGRGTDTQYF. The CDR3 region has the DNA TGTGCCAGCAGTGACAAGGCTCCGGGACGGGGCACAGATACGCAGTATTTT.